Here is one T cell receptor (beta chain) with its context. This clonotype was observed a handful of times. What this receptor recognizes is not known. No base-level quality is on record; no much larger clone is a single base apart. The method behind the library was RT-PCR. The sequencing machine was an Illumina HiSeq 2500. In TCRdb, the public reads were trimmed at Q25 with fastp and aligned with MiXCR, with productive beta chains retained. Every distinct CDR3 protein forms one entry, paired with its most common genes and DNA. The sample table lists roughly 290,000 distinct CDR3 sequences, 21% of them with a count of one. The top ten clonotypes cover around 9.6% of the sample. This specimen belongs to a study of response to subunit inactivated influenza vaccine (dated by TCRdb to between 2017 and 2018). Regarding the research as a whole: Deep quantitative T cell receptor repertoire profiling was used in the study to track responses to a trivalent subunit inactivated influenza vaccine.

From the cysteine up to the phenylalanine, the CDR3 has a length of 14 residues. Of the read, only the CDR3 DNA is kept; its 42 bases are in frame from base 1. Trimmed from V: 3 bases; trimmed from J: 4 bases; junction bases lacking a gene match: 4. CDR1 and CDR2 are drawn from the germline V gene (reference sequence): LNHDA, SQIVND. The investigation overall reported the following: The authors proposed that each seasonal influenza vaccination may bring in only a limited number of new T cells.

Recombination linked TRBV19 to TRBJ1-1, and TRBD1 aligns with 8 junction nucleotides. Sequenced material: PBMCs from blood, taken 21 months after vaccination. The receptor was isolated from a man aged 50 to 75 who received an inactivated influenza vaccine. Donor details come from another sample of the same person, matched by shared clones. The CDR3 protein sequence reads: CASSIPQGATEAFF. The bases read TGTGCCAGTAGTATCCCTCAGGGGGCCACTGAAGCTTTCTTT.